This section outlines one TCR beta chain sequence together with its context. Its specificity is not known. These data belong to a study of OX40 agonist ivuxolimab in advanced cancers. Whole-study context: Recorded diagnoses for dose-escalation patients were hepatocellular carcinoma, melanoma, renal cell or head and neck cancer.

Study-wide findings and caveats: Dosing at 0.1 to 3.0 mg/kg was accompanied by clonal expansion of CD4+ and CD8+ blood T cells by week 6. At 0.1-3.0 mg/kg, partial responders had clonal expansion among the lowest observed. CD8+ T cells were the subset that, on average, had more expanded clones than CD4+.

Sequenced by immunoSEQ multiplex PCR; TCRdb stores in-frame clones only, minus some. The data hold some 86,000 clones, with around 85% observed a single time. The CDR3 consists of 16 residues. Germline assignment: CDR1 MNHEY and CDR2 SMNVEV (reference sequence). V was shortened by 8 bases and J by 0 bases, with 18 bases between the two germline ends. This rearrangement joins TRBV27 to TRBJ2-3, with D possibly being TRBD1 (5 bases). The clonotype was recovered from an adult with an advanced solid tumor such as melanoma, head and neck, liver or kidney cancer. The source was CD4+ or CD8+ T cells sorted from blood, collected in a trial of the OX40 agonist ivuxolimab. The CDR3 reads CASRSYRGPSTDTQYF. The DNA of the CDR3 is TGTGCCAGCCGAAGTTATAGGGGCCCTAGCACAGATACGCAGTATTTT.